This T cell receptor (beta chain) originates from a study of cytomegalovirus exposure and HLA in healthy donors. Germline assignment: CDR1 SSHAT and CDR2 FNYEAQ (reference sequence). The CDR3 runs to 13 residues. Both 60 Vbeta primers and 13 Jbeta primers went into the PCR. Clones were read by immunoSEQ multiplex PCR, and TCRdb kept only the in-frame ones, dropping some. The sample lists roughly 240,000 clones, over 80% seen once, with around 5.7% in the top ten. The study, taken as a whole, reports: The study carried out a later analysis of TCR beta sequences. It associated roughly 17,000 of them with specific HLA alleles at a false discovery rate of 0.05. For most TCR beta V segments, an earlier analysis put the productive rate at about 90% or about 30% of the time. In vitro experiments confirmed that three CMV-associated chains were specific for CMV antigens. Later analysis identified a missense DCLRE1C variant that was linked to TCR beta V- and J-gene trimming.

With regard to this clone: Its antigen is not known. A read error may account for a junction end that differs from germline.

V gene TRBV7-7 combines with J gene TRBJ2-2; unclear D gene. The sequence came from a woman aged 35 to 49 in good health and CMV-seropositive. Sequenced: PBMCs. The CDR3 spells CASSSERTGELFF. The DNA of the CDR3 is TGTGCTAGCAGCTCCGAGCGCACCGGGGAGCTGTTTTTT.